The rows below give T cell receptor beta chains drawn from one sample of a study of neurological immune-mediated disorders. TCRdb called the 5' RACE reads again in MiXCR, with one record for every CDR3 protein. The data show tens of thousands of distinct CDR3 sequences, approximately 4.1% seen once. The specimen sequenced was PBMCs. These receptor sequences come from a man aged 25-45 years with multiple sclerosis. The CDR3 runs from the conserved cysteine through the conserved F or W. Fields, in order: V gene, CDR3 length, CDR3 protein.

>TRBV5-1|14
CASSQGDRGLEQFF
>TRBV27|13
CASSLWGRTEAFF
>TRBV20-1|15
CSARDRDRTYNEQFF
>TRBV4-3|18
CASSQIQLAGGPTGELFF
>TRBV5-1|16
CASSPDGRDREGEQFF
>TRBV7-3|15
CASSPLGGRGDEQFF
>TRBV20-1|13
CSASLGSYNEQFF
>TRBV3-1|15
CASSQGQVVSYEQYF
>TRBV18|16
CASSPIVTGFKDGYTF
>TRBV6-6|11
CASRESGTQYF
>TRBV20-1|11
CSAGNTGELFF
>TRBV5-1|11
CASSGQDLAFF
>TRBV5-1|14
CASSLGQGSTEAFF
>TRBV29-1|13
CSVEGQAGETQYF
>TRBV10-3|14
CAISESSGDQPQNF
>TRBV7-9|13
CASSLRGRDEQYF
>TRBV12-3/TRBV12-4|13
CASSRTGPYEQYF
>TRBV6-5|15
CASRDRGLSNQPQNF
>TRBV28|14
CASSEGKGSSPLHF
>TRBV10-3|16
CAIRDPSGGSSDTQYF
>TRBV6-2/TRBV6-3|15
CASSPHDRGNQPQHF
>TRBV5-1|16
CASSLAGTSVQETQYF
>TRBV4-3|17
CASSQDASNLGQETQYF
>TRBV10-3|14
CAISESGPVDTQYF
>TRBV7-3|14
CASSLGPSDYEQYF